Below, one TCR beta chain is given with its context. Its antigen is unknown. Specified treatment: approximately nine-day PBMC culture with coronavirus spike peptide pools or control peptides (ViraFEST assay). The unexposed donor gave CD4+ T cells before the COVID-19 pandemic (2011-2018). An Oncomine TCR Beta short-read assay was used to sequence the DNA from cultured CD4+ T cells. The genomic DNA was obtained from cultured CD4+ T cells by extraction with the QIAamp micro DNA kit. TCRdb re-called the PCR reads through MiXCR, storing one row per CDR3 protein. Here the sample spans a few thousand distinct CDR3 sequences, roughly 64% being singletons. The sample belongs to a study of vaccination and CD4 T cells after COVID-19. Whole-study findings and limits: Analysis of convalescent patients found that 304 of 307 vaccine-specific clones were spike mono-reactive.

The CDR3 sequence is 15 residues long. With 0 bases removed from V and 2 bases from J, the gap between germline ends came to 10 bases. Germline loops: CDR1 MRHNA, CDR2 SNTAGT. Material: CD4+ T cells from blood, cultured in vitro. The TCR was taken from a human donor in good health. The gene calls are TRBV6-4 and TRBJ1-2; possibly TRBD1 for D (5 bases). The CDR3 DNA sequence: TGTGCCAGCAGTGACTCGATCGGGGGGAACTATGGCTACACCTTC. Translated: CASSDSIGGNYGYTF.